The 29 T cell receptor beta chains in this list originate from one sample, sequenced in a study of CD8 T cells in ankylosing spondylitis. Overall study results and limits: Made up of about eight highly homologous variants, a TCR beta motif appeared characteristic of ankylosing spondylitis blood.

A single record per CDR3 protein comes from TCRdb applying MiXCR to the 5' RACE reads. This sample carries about 330,000 distinct CDR3 sequences, roughly 8% of them seen once, and the ten largest clones take roughly 14%. The antigens for these receptors are not known. The sequencing input was blood, either unsorted or a sorted T cell fraction (not recorded which). These receptors were taken from a male donor with ankylosing spondylitis.

V and J are TRBV29-1 and TRBJ2-7; 7 bases fit TRBD1. CDR1 SQVTM and CDR2 ANQGSEA come from the germline V gene. The CDR3 has 12 residues. Germline trimming cut 8 bases from V and 5 bases from J; bases unmatched to any gene: 9. DNA for the CDR3: TGCAGCACCCAGACAGGGTCCGACGAGCAGTACTTC. Its protein product is CSTQTGSDEQYF.

This clonotype was picked up a small number of times. The chain carries TRBV7-9 and TRBJ2-7; D possibly corresponds to TRBD2 (6 bases). Trimming left V 5 bases short and J 6 bases short, with 14 bases between. CDR1 and CDR2 (germline): SEHNR, FQNEAQ (reference sequence). The CDR3 is made up of 13 amino acids. CDR3 region: CASSRRDRIEQYF. The CDR3 nucleotides read TGTGCCAGCAGCCGGAGGGACCGGATCGAGCAGTACTTC.

V usage is TRBV1 and J usage is TRBJ1-2; TRBD1 is the table's D call, not checked against the DNA. TRBV1 is a known pseudogene. The CDR3 extends over 12 amino acids. The CDR3 region is CTSSRGTDGYTF. CDR3 sequence (DNA): TGCACCAGCAGCCGGGGGACAGATGGCTACACCTTC.

The sample holds many counts of this clonotype. The V and J genes are TRBV3-1 and TRBJ2-7; 13 nucleotides line up with TRBD2. The CDR3 has 16 residues. Germline-derived CDR1 and CDR2 are LGHDT and YNNKEL (reference sequence). The ends lost 0 bases at V and 3 bases at J; junction bases unmatched: 2. CDR3 sequence (DNA): TGTGCCAGCAGCCAAGACGGGACTAGCGGGATCTACGAGCAGTACTTC. As protein: CASSQDGTSGIYEQYF.

This clonotype was observed at least ten times. This chain links TRBV5-1 with TRBJ2-1, with no clear D. Deletions cut 3 bases from V and 8 bases from J, with 9 bases between. CDR3 size: 12 residues. From germline, CDR1 is SGHRS and CDR2 YFSETQ. The CDR3 loop is CASSSPGDEQFF. The CDR3 bases are TGCGCCAGCAGCTCCCCGGGTGATGAGCAGTTCTTC.

This clonotype was observed a handful of times. The chain joins TRBV7-8 to TRBJ2-7; 8 bases align to TRBD1. Trimming took 5 bases from V and 6 from J; bases not matched to a gene: 6. CDR1 is SGHVS, CDR2 FQNEAQ, per germline. The CDR3 is 13 amino acids. In nucleotides, the CDR3 is TGTGCCAGCAGCGCGGACAGGGTGGTCGAGCAGTACTTC. Translation gives CASSADRVVEQYF.

This clonotype was seen more than once but under ten times. V usage is TRBV20-1 and J usage is TRBJ2-3; D possibly uses TRBD1 or TRBD2 (5 bases each). Germline assignment: CDR1 DFQATT and CDR2 SNEGSKA (reference sequence). Trimming shortened V by 0 bases and J by 2 bases, and 15 bases separated the two germline ends. This CDR3 is 16 amino acids long. The chain's CDR3 is CSARDHGAGITDTQYF. CDR3 coding DNA: TGCAGTGCTAGAGATCACGGGGCGGGCATCACAGATACGCAGTATTTT.

This clonotype showed up just a few times. The chain employs TRBV5-1 and TRBJ1-2, with D tentatively TRBD1 (5 bases). Trimming took 4 bases from V and 2 from J, leaving 9 bases between them. Germline loops: CDR1 SGHRS, CDR2 YFSETQ. The CDR3 has 13 residues. Here the CDR3 reads CASSDRRNYGYTF. CDR3 in DNA: TGCGCCAGCAGCGACAGACGGAACTATGGCTACACCTTC.

This clonotype was counted only a few times. The V gene is TRBV11-2, the J gene TRBJ2-1; D unclear. The germline V and J ends were trimmed by 8 bases and 0 bases, with 14 bases remaining between them. The germline CDR1 and CDR2 sequences are SGHAT and FQNNGV. The CDR3 runs 15 residues. CDR3 amino acids: CASALRLRSYNEQFF. The CDR3, as DNA: TGTGCCAGCGCCCTTCGACTCCGCTCCTACAATGAGCAGTTCTTC.

In DNA, the CDR3 is TGTGCCTGGAGGAGGCCGGGAGTTCTTTACGAGCAGTACTTC. The encoded protein is CAWRRPGVLYEQYF. The chain is built from TRBV30 and TRBJ2-7; D might be TRBD2 (6 bases). Germline lookup yields CDR1 GTSNPN and CDR2 SVGIG (reference sequence). The CDR3 contains 14 residues. V was clipped by 3 bases and J by 4 bases, with 16 bases between them. Full variable domain (rest looked up from reference TRBV30 and TRBJ2-7): SQTIHQWPATLVQPVGSPLSLECTVEGTSNPNLYWYRQAAGRGLQLLFYSVGIGQISSEVPQNLSASRPQDRQFILSSKKLLLSDSGFYLCAWRRPGVLYEQYFGPGTRLTVT.

The chain couples TRBV19 to TRBJ2-1; TRBD2 might be the D (6 bases). Trimming cost V 3 bases and J 9 bases, with 12 bases left between them. The germline CDR1 and CDR2 sequences are LNHDA and SQIVND (reference sequence). The CDR3 totals 13 residues. The CDR3 spells CASSIETRLEQFF. The CDR3 coding sequence is TGTGCCAGTAGTATTGAGACTAGACTTGAGCAGTTCTTC.

This clonotype was counted between two and nine times. The J gene is TRBJ2-2, the V gene TRBV25-1; D is undetermined. The CDR3 totals 14 residues. The germline V gene has CDR1 MGHDK and CDR2 SYGVNS. Trimming removed 7 bases at V and 2 bases at J, with 11 bases between. The CDR3 DNA reads TGTGCCAGCACTGGGGTCCCCAACACCGGGGAGCTGTTTTTT. This codes for CASTGVPNTGELFF.

CDR3 loop: CASRSRDRVHEQFF. DNA of the CDR3: TGTGCCAGCCGCAGTCGGGACAGGGTCCATGAGCAGTTCTTC. The chain is built from TRBV7-2 and TRBJ2-1; the match to TRBD1 covers 9 bases. The CDR3 is made up of 14 amino acids. The V gene's germline CDR1 is SGHTA and CDR2 FQGNSA. V was pared by 8 bases and J by 8 bases, with 10 bases of the junction left unmatched. The complete variable domain, with remaining parts taken from reference TRBV7-2 and TRBJ2-1, reads GAGVSQSPSNKVTEKGKDVELRCDPISGHTALYWYRQSLGQGLEFLIYFQGNSAPDKSGLPSDRFSAERTGGSVSTLTIQRTQQEDSAVYLCASRSRDRVHEQFFGPGTRLTVL.

The rearrangement links TRBV6-1 to TRBJ1-5, with 7 positions matching TRBD1. Trimming cost V 6 bases and J 7 bases; bases outside gene matches: 12. This CDR3 region has 15 residues. Germline-derived CDR1 and CDR2 are MNHNS and SASEGT. The CDR3 region is CASSRVDRDGQPQHF. For the CDR3, the DNA is TGTGCCAGCAGCCGCGTTGACAGGGACGGACAGCCCCAGCATTTT.

The table lists this clonotype with a few counts. This chain links TRBV29-1 with TRBJ2-7; TRBD2 matches 10 bases. The CDR3 covers 14 residues. The germline V gene has CDR1 SQVTM and CDR2 ANQGSEA. J lost 6 bases, V lost 6 bases, and 11 bases had no gene match. The CDR3 here is CSVGASSGRAEQYF. The CDR3 DNA reads as TGCAGCGTCGGCGCGTCAAGCGGGAGGGCCGAGCAGTACTTC.

This clonotype was recorded a few times. This chain connects TRBV2 to TRBJ2-7, with D unresolved. V lost 2 bases to trimming and J lost 5 bases, with 13 bases between them. This CDR3 spans 14 amino acids. CDR1 and CDR2 from the germline V gene are SNHLY and FYNNEI. CDR3 sequence reads: CASSEPWALDEQYF. DNA of the CDR3: TGTGCCAGCAGTGAACCCTGGGCGCTCGACGAGCAGTACTTC.

The chain links TRBV29-1 to TRBJ1-2; D not resolved. V was trimmed by 7 bases and J by 4 bases, leaving 10 bases between them. This CDR3 is built from 11 residues. Germline lookup yields CDR1 SQVTM and CDR2 ANQGSEA. In DNA form, the CDR3 reads TGCAGCGGGACGGTGGGCTATGGCTACACCTTC. Its translation: CSGTVGYGYTF.

The sample holds a few counts of this clonotype. This chain connects TRBV7-2 to TRBJ1-1; 7 positions agree with TRBD1. Germline CDR1 is SGHTA and CDR2 is FQGNSA. Trimming removed 4 bases from V and 10 bases from J; junction bases left unmatched: 6. This CDR3 is 12 amino acids long. CDR3 sequence reads: CASSSRDRRAFF. The CDR3 DNA follows: TGTGCCAGCAGCTCCCGGGACAGAAGAGCTTTCTTT.

In this sample, this clonotype turned up a few times. CDR3 sequence (DNA): TGTGCCAGCAGTTTCTTCCCTGACAGCTACGAGCAGTACTTC. Encoded protein: CASSFFPDSYEQYF. The genes are TRBV6-5 and TRBJ2-7; possible D gene TRBD1, 5 bases. Per germline, CDR1 MNHEY and CDR2 SVGAGI. This CDR3 contains 14 residues. Trimming pared 4 bases from V and 3 bases from J, leaving 13 bases between.

This chain connects TRBV6-1 to TRBJ1-1, with 8 bases aligning to TRBD1. Unmatched junction bases numbered 5, after V lost 4 bases and J lost 4 bases. Germline V gives CDR1 MNHNS, CDR2 SASEGT. CDR3 length equals 14 residues. This CDR3 reads CASSAPQGGTEAFF. The DNA of the CDR3 is TGTGCCAGCAGTGCCCCACAGGGGGGCACTGAAGCTTTCTTT.

This clonotype was detected ten times or more. V usage is TRBV29-1 and J usage is TRBJ1-5; D remains ambiguous. Germline CDR1 is SQVTM and CDR2 is ANQGSEA. Trimming removed 7 bases from V and 4 bases from J, with 14 bases in between. The CDR3 has 13 amino acids. CDR3 bases: TGCAGCGCTTCTTCGGCCGGAAATCAGCCCCAGCATTTT. Its protein is CSASSAGNQPQHF.

This clonotype was observed many times. The chain links TRBV7-8 to TRBJ2-5; 11 bases match TRBD2. Looked up from germline, CDR1 is SGHVS and CDR2 is FQNEAQ. The CDR3 is 14 amino acids. Trimming took 1 base from V and 5 from J; bases not matched to a gene: 0. The CDR3 sequence: CASSLGTSGETQYF. DNA of the CDR3: TGTGCCAGCAGCTTAGGGACTAGCGGGGAGACCCAGTACTTC.

This clonotype was detected only a few times. V gene TRBV28 combines with J gene TRBJ1-3, with 7 bases lining up with TRBD1. This CDR3 spans 15 amino acids. The germline V gene encodes CDR1 MDHEN and CDR2 SYDVKM. Trimming at V came to 5 bases and at J to 4 bases, leaving 8 bases not matched to a gene. Written as DNA, the CDR3 is TGTGCCAGCAGTACGTCCGGGACAGCAGGAAACACCATATATTTT. Amino acid sequence: CASSTSGTAGNTIYF.

Comments on this clonotype: This may stem from a read error, because a much larger clone lies one nucleotide away. The chain combines TRBV29-1 with TRBJ2-7; 11 nucleotides align to TRBD2. The germline V gene has CDR1 SQVTM and CDR2 ANQGSEA. This CDR3 is built from 14 residues. CDR3 region: CCVEGTSGTYEQYF. The CDR3 DNA is TGCTGCGTTGAGGGGACTAGCGGAACCTACGAGCAGTACTTC.

The sample holds a few counts of this clonotype. V gene TRBV15 combines with J gene TRBJ2-5; either TRBD1 or TRBD2 may fit D (6 bases each). V dropped 0 bases and J dropped 4 bases, with 9 bases sitting between them. Germline V gives CDR1 LNHNV, CDR2 YYDKDF (reference sequence). The CDR3 totals 14 residues. CDR3 DNA sequence: TGTGCCACCAGCAGAGATCGGGGGCGAGAGACCCAGTACTTC. Amino acids: CATSRDRGRETQYF.

This chain connects TRBV12-3 or TRBV12-4 to TRBJ2-3; D gene unclear. V gave up 5 bases and J gave up 3 bases, with 12 bases separating them. CDR3 length: 14 residues. CDR3 nucleotide sequence: TGTGCCAGCAGTCTCGGGTGGGCGACAGATACGCAGTATTTT. Amino acids: CASSLGWATDTQYF.

The table lists this clonotype with a few counts. V usage is TRBV2 and J usage is TRBJ2-2; possibly TRBD1 for D (5 bases). Germline V gene sequence: CDR1 SNHLY, CDR2 FYNNEI. CDR3 length: 13 amino acids. V lost 6 bases and J 6 bases, leaving 11 bases between the germline ends. The CDR3 DNA reads TGTGCCAGCAGCATACAGGTCCCCGGGGAGCTGTTTTTT. Encoded protein: CASSIQVPGELFF.

This clonotype was found a few times. This sequence joins TRBV20-1 and TRBJ2-7; D is perhaps TRBD2 (5 bases). The CDR3 contains 16 residues. The ends were cut back, 1 base at V and 5 bases at J, with 21 bases in the middle. Germline V gives CDR1 DFQATT, CDR2 SNEGSKA (reference sequence). In nucleotides, the CDR3 is TGCAGTGCTAGAGGTACCGGACTGGTGTTCACTGACGAGCAGTACTTC. Translated, it gives CSARGTGLVFTDEQYF.

V gene TRBV12-3 or TRBV12-4 combines with J gene TRBJ1-2; D not certain. V dropped 5 bases and J dropped 4 bases, with 11 bases sitting between them. The CDR3 contains 13 residues. CDR3 nucleotides: TGTGCCAGCAGTCCCTCCGGAGCCTATGGCTACACCTTC. It specifies CASSPSGAYGYTF.